This T cell receptor beta chain was captured in a study of T cells after yellow fever vaccination. Via MiXCR, TCRdb re-called the 5' RACE reads, giving one row per CDR3 protein. The data contain some 290,000 distinct CDR3 sequences, about 11% of them singletons. This clonotype appeared many times. As yet, its antigen is unknown. Overall study results and limits: Of the clonotypes, a small share occurred in both CD4 and CD8 compartments.

Germline V gene sequence: CDR1 SGHTA, CDR2 FQGNSA. Trimming left V 1 base short and J 4 bases short, with 11 bases between. The CDR3 covers 15 residues. The sample consisted of CD4+ T cells sorted from PBMCs, taken 45 days after the yellow fever booster vaccination. V is TRBV7-2 and J is TRBJ2-1; the D call may be TRBD1 or TRBD2 (5 bases each). This TCR came from a man younger than 35 who received the YFV17D yellow fever vaccine. CDR3 coding DNA: TGTGCCAGCAGCTTAGATCGAGGGGAATACAATGAGCAGTTCTTC. Translation gives CASSLDRGEYNEQFF. Full variable domain (remainder filled in from reference TRBV7-2 and TRBJ2-1): GAGVSQSPSNKVTEKGKDVELRCDPISGHTALYWYRQSLGQGLEFLIYFQGNSAPDKSGLPSDRFSAERTGGSVSTLTIQRTQQEDSAVYLCASSLDRGEYNEQFFGPGTRLTVL.